The next 22 T cell receptor beta chains were all read from a single sample in a study of T-cell memory formation after mild COVID-19. Using its own MiXCR run on the 5' RACE reads, TCRdb lists one record per CDR3 protein. The table records about 190,000 distinct CDR3 sequences, approximately 16% of them present only once. Sequenced input: PBMCs or a T cell subset sorted from them (not recorded which). The receptors derive from an adult woman who had mild COVID-19 (a few samples of this study predate the infection). Cell type and time point are not known.

This CDR3 is CASGSESQGYGYTF. The CDR3 nucleotides read TGTGCCAGCGGATCCGAATCACAGGGTTATGGCTACACCTTC. The rearrangement joins TRBV11-2 to TRBJ1-2; D possibly corresponds to TRBD1 (6 bases). Trimming removed 8 bases at V and 5 bases at J, with 18 bases between. This CDR3 is 14 amino acids long. Looked up from germline, CDR1 is SGHAT and CDR2 is FQNNGV. The complete variable domain, with remaining parts taken from reference TRBV11-2 and TRBJ1-2, reads EAGVAQSPRYKIIEKRQSVAFWCNPISGHATLYWYQQILGQGPKLLIQFQNNGVVDDSQLPKDRFSAERLKGVDSTLKIQPAKLEDSAVYLCASGSESQGYGYTFGSGTRLTVV.

This clonotype appeared a few times. The CDR3 DNA reads as TGCGCCAGCAGCCCGGTAGCGGGGACAGATACGCAGTATTTT. This gives the protein CASSPVAGTDTQYF. The rearrangement uses TRBV5-1 and TRBJ2-3; 8 nucleotides match TRBD2. Germline CDR1 and CDR2: SGHRS and YFSETQ. This CDR3 comprises 14 residues. Trimming removed 4 bases from V and 3 bases from J; junction bases left unmatched: 4.

This clonotype was seen a few times. The V gene is TRBV12-3 or TRBV12-4, the J gene TRBJ1-5, with 8 bases fitting TRBD1. This CDR3 region has 16 residues. V was clipped by 3 bases and J by 3 bases; unmatched bases: 7. CDR3 in DNA: TGTGCCAGCAGTTTGGGTAGGGGACAGGACAATCAGCCCCAGCATTTT. Encoded protein: CASSLGRGQDNQPQHF.

The gene calls are TRBV4-2 and TRBJ1-5; D remains unclear. This CDR3 is 13 amino acids long. Germline loops: CDR1 LGHNA, CDR2 YNFKEQ. The V end lost 1 base, the J end lost 7 bases, and 8 bases lay between the germline ends. CDR3 sequence (DNA): TGTGCCAGCAGCCAAGGTGAGGAACAGCCCCAGCATTTT. This codes for CASSQGEEQPQHF.

This clonotype was counted between two and nine times. The V call is TRBV24-1, the J call TRBJ1-4, with 8 bases matching TRBD1. J gave up 7 bases and V 5 bases, and 8 bases lay outside the gene matches. This CDR3 has 15 amino acids. Germline-derived CDR1 and CDR2 are KGHDR and SFDVKD. The CDR3 protein is CATSGDSGGSEKLFF. Here the CDR3 DNA reads TGTGCCACCAGTGGAGATTCAGGGGGCAGTGAAAAACTGTTTTTT.

V gene TRBV5-1 combines with J gene TRBJ2-5; maybe TRBD2 (6 bases). Germline CDR1 SGHRS, CDR2 YFSETQ. The CDR3 contains 13 residues. V lost 3 bases and J 1 base, leaving 7 bases between the germline ends. This chain's CDR3 is CASSSGGQETQYF. CDR3 bases: TGCGCCAGCAGCTCCGGGGGCCAAGAGACCCAGTACTTC.

This chain links TRBV3-1 with TRBJ2-2; TRBD1 or TRBD2 may be the D gene (7 bases each). Germline V CDR1 and CDR2: LGHDT, YNNKEL (reference sequence). V was clipped by 8 bases and J by 2 bases, with 18 bases between them. The CDR3 has 16 amino acids. CDR3: CASAQGGTVNTGELFF. CDR3 nucleotide sequence: TGTGCCAGCGCTCAGGGAGGGACAGTTAACACCGGGGAGCTGTTTTTT.

The rearrangement joins TRBV27 to TRBJ2-3, with D unresolved. The germline V gene encodes CDR1 MNHEY and CDR2 SMNVEV (reference sequence). Trimming pared 5 bases from V and 2 bases from J, leaving 11 bases between. The length of the CDR3 is 14 residues. The CDR3 sequence is CASSQHRYTDTQYF. CDR3 in DNA: TGTGCCAGCAGTCAGCACCGATACACAGATACGCAGTATTTT.

This clonotype was observed a handful of times. V gene TRBV24-1 combines with J gene TRBJ1-4, with D possibly being TRBD1 (5 bases). Looked up from germline, CDR1 is KGHDR and CDR2 is SFDVKD. V lost 9 bases and J lost 2, with 9 bases in between. The CDR3 has 13 amino acids. The CDR3 is CATQRQTNEKLFF. DNA for the CDR3: TGTGCCACCCAACGACAGACTAATGAAAAACTGTTTTTT.

This clonotype was seen only a few times. CDR3: CATSDPSGRAPETQYF. The CDR3 region has the DNA TGTGCCACCAGTGACCCTAGCGGGAGGGCCCCAGAGACCCAGTACTTC. The V gene is TRBV24-1, the J gene TRBJ2-5; 12 bases map to TRBD2. Germline V gene lookup returns CDR1 KGHDR and CDR2 SFDVKD. The CDR3 covers 16 residues. Germline trimming cut 4 bases from V and 4 bases from J; bases unmatched to any gene: 6.

The genes are TRBV5-1 and TRBJ2-3; D perhaps matches TRBD1 (6 bases). Germline V gives CDR1 SGHRS, CDR2 YFSETQ. V lost 4 bases, J lost 7 bases, and 16 bases lay in between. The CDR3 totals 14 residues. In nucleotides, the CDR3 is TGCGCCAGCAGCCCCTTAACAGGGTCTAATACGCAGTATTTT. It yields the protein CASSPLTGSNTQYF. Full variable domain (rest looked up from reference TRBV5-1 and TRBJ2-3): KAGVTQTPRYLIKTRGQQVTLSCSPISGHRSVSWYQQTPGQGLQFLFEYFSETQRNKGNFPGRFSGRQFSNSRSEMNVSTLELGDSALYLCASSPLTGSNTQYFGPGTRLTVL.

This sequence joins TRBV24-1 and TRBJ2-1; possibly TRBD2 for D (6 bases). V lost 1 base and J 5 bases, leaving 14 bases between the germline ends. CDR1 and CDR2 from the germline V gene are KGHDR and SFDVKD. CDR3 length: 16 residues. This chain's CDR3 is CATSDFVPGRNNEQFF. The CDR3 DNA reads as TGTGCCACCAGTGATTTTGTGCCAGGGAGGAACAATGAGCAGTTCTTC.

This clonotype was detected many times. This sequence joins TRBV9 and TRBJ2-1, with a weak D call TRBD1 (6 bases). CDR3 length: 15 residues. From germline, CDR1 is SGDLS and CDR2 YYNGEE. V lost 0 bases, J lost 14 bases, and 21 bases lay in between. CDR3 DNA: TGTGCCAGCAGCGTAGCTGCGGACAGTAGGGGTCAGGAGTTCTTC. Translated, it gives CASSVAADSRGQEFF.

This sequence joins TRBV24-1 and TRBJ1-1; D is unresolved. V gave up 9 bases and J gave up 1 base, with 5 bases separating them. The length of the CDR3 is 11 residues. Germline-derived CDR1 and CDR2 are KGHDR and SFDVKD. CDR3 in DNA: TGTGCCACCGCGGGGAACACTGAAGCTTTCTTT. It specifies CATAGNTEAFF.

The chain employs TRBV7-8 and TRBJ1-3; tentative D call: TRBD1 (5 bases). The CDR3 runs to 17 residues. Deletions cut 1 base from V and 0 bases from J, with 13 bases between. Germline V gene lookup returns CDR1 SGHVS and CDR2 FQNEAQ. The CDR3 here is CASSLVSRVGSGNTIYF. As DNA, the CDR3 is TGTGCCAGCAGCTTAGTCTCCAGGGTGGGCTCTGGAAACACCATATATTTT.

This clonotype was counted between two and nine times. One end of the junction fails to match germline, which may point to a read error. The chain combines TRBV6-6 with TRBJ1-2; D may be TRBD1 (6 bases). The V gene's germline CDR1 is MNHNY and CDR2 SVGAGI (reference sequence). The CDR3 contains 16 residues. This CDR3 is CASSPIEASGAHGYTF. In DNA, the CDR3 is TGTGCCAGCAGTCCCATTGAGGCGTCGGGGGCCCATGGGTACACCTTC.

The rearrangement uses TRBV7-9 and TRBJ2-1; D could derive from TRBD1 or TRBD2 (6 bases each). The CDR3 is made up of 16 amino acids. Trimming shortened V by 2 bases and J by 7 bases, and 18 bases separated the two germline ends. CDR1 is SEHNR, CDR2 FQNEAQ, per germline (reference sequence). CDR3 in amino acids: CASSLSGGTYENEQFF. The CDR3 nucleotides are TGTGCCAGCAGCTTATCCGGGGGCACTTACGAAAATGAGCAGTTCTTC. Drawing the rest from reference TRBV7-9 and TRBJ2-1, the complete variable domain is DTGVSQNPRHKITKRGQNVTFRCDPISEHNRLYWYRQTLGQGPEFLTYFQNEAQLEKSRLLSDRFSAERPKGSFSTLEIQRTEQGDSAMYLCASSLSGGTYENEQFFGPGTRLTVL.

The chain employs TRBV6-2 or TRBV6-3 and TRBJ1-4, with TRBD1 as a possible D gene (5 bases). The CDR3 runs to 15 residues. Trimming removed 6 bases at V and 3 bases at J, with 14 bases between. Germline values: CDR1 MNHEY, CDR2 SVGEGT. CDR3 nucleotides: TGTGCCAGCAGCTCTACAGGAGTCTCTAATGAAAAACTGTTTTTT. Translation gives CASSSTGVSNEKLFF.

Only a few counts were recorded for this clonotype. CDR3 nucleotides: TGTGCCAGCAGCCCAGGATCGACTAGCACAGATACGCAGTATTTT. Protein sequence: CASSPGSTSTDTQYF. The genes are TRBV7-2 and TRBJ2-3; no clear D gene. The CDR3 length is 15 residues. Trimming stripped 5 bases from V and 0 bases from J, with 12 bases between. Germline V lookup: CDR1 SGHTA, CDR2 FQGNSA. Complete variable domain (other parts from reference TRBV7-2 and TRBJ2-3): GAGVSQSPSNKVTEKGKDVELRCDPISGHTALYWYRQSLGQGLEFLIYFQGNSAPDKSGLPSDRFSAERTGGSVSTLTIQRTQQEDSAVYLCASSPGSTSTDTQYFGPGTRLTVL.

The chain combines TRBV19 with TRBJ2-3; tentative D call: TRBD1 (6 bases). V was trimmed by 5 bases and J by 2 bases, leaving 14 bases between them. The germline CDR1 and CDR2 sequences are LNHDA and SQIVND (reference sequence). This CDR3 comprises 15 residues. The CDR3 bases are TGTGCCAGTAGTTCGGACAGTTTGGTCACAGATACGCAGTATTTT. It encodes CASSSDSLVTDTQYF. Complete variable domain (other parts from reference TRBV19 and TRBJ2-3): DGGITQSPKYLFRKEGQNVTLSCEQNLNHDAMYWYRQDPGQGLRLIYYSQIVNDFQKGDIAEGYSVSREKKESFPLTVTSAQKNPTAFYLCASSSDSLVTDTQYFGPGTRLTVL.

This clonotype was counted once. This chain connects TRBV18 to TRBJ2-2; 7 bases fit TRBD1. There are 14 residues in the CDR3. The J segment lost 5 bases and the V segment lost 3 bases, leaving 3 bases of the junction unmatched. CDR1 and CDR2 from the germline V gene are KGHSH and LQKENI. This chain's CDR3 is CASSPGQTTGELFF. CDR3 sequence (DNA): TGTGCCAGCTCACCGGGACAGACTACCGGGGAGCTGTTTTTT.

This rearrangement joins TRBV10-3 to TRBJ2-7; weak D call: TRBD2 (6 bases). Germline V gene lookup returns CDR1 ENHRY and CDR2 SYGVKD. Trimming shortened V by 10 bases and J by 1 base, and 11 bases separated the two germline ends. The CDR3 is made up of 12 amino acids. Here the CDR3 reads CATFSGSYEQYF. As DNA, the CDR3 is TGTGCCACCTTTAGCGGTTCCTACGAGCAGTACTTC.